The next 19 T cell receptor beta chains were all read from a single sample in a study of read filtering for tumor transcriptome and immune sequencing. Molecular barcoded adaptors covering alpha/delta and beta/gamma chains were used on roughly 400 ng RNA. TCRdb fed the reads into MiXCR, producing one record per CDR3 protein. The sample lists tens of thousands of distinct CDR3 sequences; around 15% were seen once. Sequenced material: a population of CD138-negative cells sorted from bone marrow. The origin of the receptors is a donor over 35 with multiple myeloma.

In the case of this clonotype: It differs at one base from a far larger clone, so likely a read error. CDR3 nucleotides: TGTGCCAGCAGCTTAACCTCCGTTGGGGGAGCTTTCTTT. This gives the protein CASSLTSVGGAFF. This chain joins TRBV11-2 and TRBJ1-1, with a tentative D call TRBD1 (5 bases). This CDR3 has 13 residues. CDR1 and CDR2 from the germline V gene are SGHAT and FQNNGV. Trimming pared 2 bases from V and 10 bases from J, leaving 14 bases between. Filled out from reference TRBV11-2 and TRBJ1-1, the complete variable domain reads EAGVAQSPRYKIIEKRQSVAFWCNPISGHATLYWYQQILGQGPKLLIQFQNNGVVDDSQLPKDRFSAERLKGVDSTLKIQPAKLEDSAVYLCASSLTSVGGAFFGQGTRLTVV.

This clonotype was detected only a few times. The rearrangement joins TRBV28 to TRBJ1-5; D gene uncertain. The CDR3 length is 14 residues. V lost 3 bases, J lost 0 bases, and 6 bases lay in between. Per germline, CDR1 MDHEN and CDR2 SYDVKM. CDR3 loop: CASSFPDSNQPQHF. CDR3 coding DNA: TGTGCCAGCAGTTTCCCAGATAGCAATCAGCCCCAGCATTTT. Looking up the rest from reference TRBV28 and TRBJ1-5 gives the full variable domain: DVKVTQSSRYLVKRTGEKVFLECVQDMDHENMFWYRQDPGLGLRLIYFSYDVKMKEKGDIPEGYSVSREKKERFSLILESASTNQTSMYLCASSFPDSNQPQHFGDGTRLSIL.

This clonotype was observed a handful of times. For the CDR3, the DNA is TGTGCCAGCAGTTTAGCGTTACTTTGGCCCCCCGAGCAGTACTTC. It codes for CASSLALLWPPEQYF. This chain connects TRBV12-3 or TRBV12-4 to TRBJ2-7; D unresolved. V lost 0 bases to trimming and J lost 6 bases, with 15 bases between them. The CDR3 totals 15 residues.

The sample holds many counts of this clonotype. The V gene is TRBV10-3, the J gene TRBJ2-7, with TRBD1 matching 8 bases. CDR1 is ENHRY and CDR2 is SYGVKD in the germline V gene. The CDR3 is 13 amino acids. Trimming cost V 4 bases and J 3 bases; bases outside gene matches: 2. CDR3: CAISGDRNYEQYF. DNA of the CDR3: TGTGCCATCAGTGGGGACAGGAACTACGAGCAGTACTTC.

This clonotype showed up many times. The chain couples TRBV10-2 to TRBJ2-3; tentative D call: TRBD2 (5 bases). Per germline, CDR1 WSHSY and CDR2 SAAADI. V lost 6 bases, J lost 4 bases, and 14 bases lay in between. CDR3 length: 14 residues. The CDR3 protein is CASRDWEGPDTQYF. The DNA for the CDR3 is TGCGCCAGCAGGGACTGGGAAGGGCCAGATACGCAGTATTTT.

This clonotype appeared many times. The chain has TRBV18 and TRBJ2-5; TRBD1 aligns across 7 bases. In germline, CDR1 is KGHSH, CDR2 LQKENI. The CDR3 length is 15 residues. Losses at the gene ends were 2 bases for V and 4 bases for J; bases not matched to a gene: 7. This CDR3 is CASSPRQGTGETQYF. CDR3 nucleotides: TGTGCCAGCTCACCAAGACAGGGAACGGGAGAGACCCAGTACTTC.

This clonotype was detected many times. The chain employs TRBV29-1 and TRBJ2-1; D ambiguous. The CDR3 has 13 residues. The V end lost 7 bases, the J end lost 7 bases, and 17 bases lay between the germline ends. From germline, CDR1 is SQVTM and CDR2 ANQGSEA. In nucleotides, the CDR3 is TGCAGCGCCCGCCGGGCCTGGCAAAATGAGCAGTTCTTC. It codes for CSARRAWQNEQFF.

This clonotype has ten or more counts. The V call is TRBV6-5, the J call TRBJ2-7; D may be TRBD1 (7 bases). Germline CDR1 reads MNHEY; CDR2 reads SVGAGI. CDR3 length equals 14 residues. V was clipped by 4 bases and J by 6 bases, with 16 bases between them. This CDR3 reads CASSLGQEGGEQYF. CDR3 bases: TGTGCCAGCAGTTTAGGACAGGAGGGTGGCGAGCAGTACTTC.

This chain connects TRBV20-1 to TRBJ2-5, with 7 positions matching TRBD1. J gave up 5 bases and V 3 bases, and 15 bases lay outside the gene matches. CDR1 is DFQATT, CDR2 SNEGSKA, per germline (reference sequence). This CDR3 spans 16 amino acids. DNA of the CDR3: TGCAGTGCTAGTCTCCACCCGGTAGGGGGCGATGAGACCCAGTACTTC. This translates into CSASLHPVGGDETQYF.

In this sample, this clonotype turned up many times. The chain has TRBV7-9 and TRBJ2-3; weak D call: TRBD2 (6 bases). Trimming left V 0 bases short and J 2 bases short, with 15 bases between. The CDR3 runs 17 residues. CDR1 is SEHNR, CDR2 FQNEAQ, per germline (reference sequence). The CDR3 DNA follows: TGTGCCAGCAGCTTAGCAACCGGGACTCTTTTCACAGATACGCAGTATTTT. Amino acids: CASSLATGTLFTDTQYF.

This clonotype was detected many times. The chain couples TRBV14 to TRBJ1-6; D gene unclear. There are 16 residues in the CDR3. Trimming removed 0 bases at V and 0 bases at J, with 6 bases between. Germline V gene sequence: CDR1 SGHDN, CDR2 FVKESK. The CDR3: CASSQDQSSYNSPLHF. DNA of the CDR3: TGTGCCAGCAGCCAAGACCAGAGCTCCTATAATTCACCCCTCCACTTT.

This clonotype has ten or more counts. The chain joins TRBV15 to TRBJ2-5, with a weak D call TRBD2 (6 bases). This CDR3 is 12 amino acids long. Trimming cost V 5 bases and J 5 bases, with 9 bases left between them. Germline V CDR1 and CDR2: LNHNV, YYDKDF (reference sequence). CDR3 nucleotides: TGTGCCACCAGCTCGGGGGAGGAGACCCAGTACTTC. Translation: CATSSGEETQYF. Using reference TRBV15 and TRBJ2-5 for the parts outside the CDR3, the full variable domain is DAMVIQNPRYQVTQFGKPVTLSCSQTLNHNVMYWYQQKSSQAPKLLFHYYDKDFNNEADTPDNFQSRRPNTSFCFLDIRSPGLGDTAMYLCATSSGEETQYFGPGTRLLVL.

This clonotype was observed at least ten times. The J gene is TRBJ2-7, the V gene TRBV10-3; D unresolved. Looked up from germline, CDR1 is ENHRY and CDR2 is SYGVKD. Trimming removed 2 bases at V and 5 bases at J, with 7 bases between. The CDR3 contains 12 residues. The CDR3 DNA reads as TGTGCCATCAGTGAGGCCTGGGACGAGCAGTACTTC. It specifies CAISEAWDEQYF.

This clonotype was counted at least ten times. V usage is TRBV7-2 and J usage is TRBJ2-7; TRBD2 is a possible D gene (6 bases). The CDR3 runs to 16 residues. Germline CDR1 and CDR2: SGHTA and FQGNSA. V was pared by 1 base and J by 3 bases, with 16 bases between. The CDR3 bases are TGTGCCAGCAGCTTAGAAGGCCCGGAGGGGATCTACGAGCAGTACTTC. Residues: CASSLEGPEGIYEQYF.

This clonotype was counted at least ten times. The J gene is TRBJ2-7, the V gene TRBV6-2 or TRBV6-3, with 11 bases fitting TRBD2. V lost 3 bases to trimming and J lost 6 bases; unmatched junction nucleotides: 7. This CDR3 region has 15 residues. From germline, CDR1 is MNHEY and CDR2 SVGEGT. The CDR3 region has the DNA TGTGCCAGCAGTTATTTGACTAGCGGGATGTCCGAGCAGTACTTC. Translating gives CASSYLTSGMSEQYF.

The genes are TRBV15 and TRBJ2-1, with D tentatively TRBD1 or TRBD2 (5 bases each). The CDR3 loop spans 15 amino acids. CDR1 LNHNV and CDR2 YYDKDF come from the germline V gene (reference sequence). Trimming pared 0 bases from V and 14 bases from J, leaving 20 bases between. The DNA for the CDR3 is TGTGCCACCAGCAGAGATTCAGGCGTGACGGGGCGTGAGTTCTTC. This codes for CATSRDSGVTGREFF.

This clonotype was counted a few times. The CDR3 loop reads CASSKGEVDNSPLHF. CDR3 DNA sequence: TGTGCCAGCAGCAAAGGGGAGGTGGATAATTCACCCCTCCACTTT. The chain couples TRBV7-9 to TRBJ1-6; D is perhaps TRBD1 (5 bases). CDR3 length: 15 amino acids. CDR1 and CDR2 from the germline V gene are SEHNR and FQNEAQ (reference sequence). Trimming removed 5 bases at V and 5 bases at J, with 13 bases between. The whole variable domain, remainder taken from reference TRBV7-9 and TRBJ1-6, is DTGVSQNPRHKITKRGQNVTFRCDPISEHNRLYWYRQTLGQGPEFLTYFQNEAQLEKSRLLSDRFSAERPKGSFSTLEIQRTEQGDSAMYLCASSKGEVDNSPLHFGNGTRLTVT.

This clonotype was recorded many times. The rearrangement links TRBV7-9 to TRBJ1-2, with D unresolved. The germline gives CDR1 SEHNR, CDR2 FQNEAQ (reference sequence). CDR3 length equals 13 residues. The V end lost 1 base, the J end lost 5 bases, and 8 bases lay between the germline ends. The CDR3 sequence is CASSLGGAYGYTF. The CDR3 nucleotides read TGTGCCAGCAGCTTAGGGGGAGCGTATGGCTACACCTTC.

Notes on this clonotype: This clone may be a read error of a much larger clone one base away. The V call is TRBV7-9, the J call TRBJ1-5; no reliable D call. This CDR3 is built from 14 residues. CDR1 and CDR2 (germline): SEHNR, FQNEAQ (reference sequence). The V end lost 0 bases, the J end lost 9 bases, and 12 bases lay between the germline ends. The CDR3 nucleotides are TGTGCCAGCAGCTTAGCATCTAGCAGTCGGCCCCAGCATTTT. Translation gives CASSLASSSRPQHF.